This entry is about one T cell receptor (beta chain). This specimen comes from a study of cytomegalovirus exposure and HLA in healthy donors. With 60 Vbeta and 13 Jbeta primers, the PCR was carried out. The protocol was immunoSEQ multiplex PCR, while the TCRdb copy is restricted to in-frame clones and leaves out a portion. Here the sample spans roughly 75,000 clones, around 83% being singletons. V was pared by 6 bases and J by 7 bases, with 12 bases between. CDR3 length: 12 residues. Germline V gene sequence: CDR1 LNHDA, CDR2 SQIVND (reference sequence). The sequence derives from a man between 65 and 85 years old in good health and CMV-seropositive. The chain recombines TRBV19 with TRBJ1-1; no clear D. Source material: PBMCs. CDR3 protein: CASRLQVGEAFF. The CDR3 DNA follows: TGTGCCAGTAGATTGCAAGTCGGTGAAGCTTTCTTT.